These 26 T cell receptor beta chains share one sample of origin, sequenced in a study of T cell changes during pregnancy in multiple sclerosis (dated 2019 in TCRdb). Receptor amplification or capture employed the immunoSEQ multiplex PCR assay. TCRdb's version of the immuneACCESS table is confined to in-frame rearrangements and falls short of the full clone set. An unresolved V gene accounts for under half of the shortfall where checked; the remainder is of unknown origin. Here the sample has about 41,000 clones; roughly nine tenths occur a single time. The top ten constitute approximately 0.61% of the sample. The material was CD4+ T cells from peripheral blood mononuclear cells, obtained in the first trimester of pregnancy. These receptors all stem from a female donor with multiple sclerosis, enrolled in a pregnancy study.

This clone was detected once. The chain couples TRBV27 to TRBJ2-3; a weak D match, TRBD2 (6 bases). The CDR3 covers 16 residues. Germline assignment: CDR1 MNHEY and CDR2 SMNVEV (reference sequence). Trimming pared 4 bases from V and 1 base from J, leaving 15 bases between. The CDR3, as DNA: TGTGCCAGCAGTTCCTCACTAGCATCTGGCACAGATACGCAGTATTTT. It codes for CASSSSLASGTDTQYF.

The chain is built from TRBV9 and TRBJ2-1; no firm D call. V lost 0 bases and J 1 base, leaving 5 bases between the germline ends. The germline V gene encodes CDR1 SGDLS and CDR2 YYNGEE. The length of the CDR3 is 14 residues. CDR3 bases: TGTGCCAGCAGCGTAGGGAGTTCCTACAATGAGCAGTTCTTC. Translated, it gives CASSVGSSYNEQFF.

V usage is TRBV9 and J usage is TRBJ2-1, with 11 bases lining up with TRBD2. The CDR3 is 15 amino acids. Trimming at V came to 4 bases and at J to 3 bases, leaving 3 bases not matched to a gene. Looked up from germline, CDR1 is SGDLS and CDR2 is YYNGEE. CDR3 sequence: CASSPGLAGYNEQFF. For the CDR3, the DNA is TGTGCCAGCAGCCCCGGACTAGCGGGCTACAATGAGCAGTTCTTC. Complete variable domain (other parts from reference TRBV9 and TRBJ2-1): DSGVTQTPKHLITATGQRVTLRCSPRSGDLSVYWYQQSLDQGLQFLIQYYNGEERAKGNILERFSAQQFPDLHSELNLSSLELGDSALYFCASSPGLAGYNEQFFGPGTRLTVL.

The chain's CDR3 is CAISRPGRNEQYF. The CDR3 DNA sequence: TGTGCCATCAGCCGACCGGGGAGGAACGAGCAGTACTTC. The gene calls are TRBV10-3 and TRBJ2-7, with D possibly TRBD2 on 6 matching bases. Germline assignment: CDR1 ENHRY and CDR2 SYGVKD. Trimming took off 6 bases at V and 5 bases at J, with 14 bases between the two ends. The CDR3 sequence is 13 residues long.

The chain recombines TRBV28 with TRBJ2-1, with TRBD1 matching 8 bases. V dropped 6 bases and J dropped 7; count of bases not matched to a gene: 8. Germline values: CDR1 MDHEN, CDR2 SYDVKM. The CDR3 is 14 amino acids. In nucleotides, the CDR3 is TGTGCCAGCAGGTCAGGGGGCGGGTTGAATGAGCAGTTCTTC. Its translation is CASRSGGGLNEQFF.

This rearrangement joins TRBV25-1 to TRBJ2-3, with TRBD1 matching over 7 bases. This CDR3 spans 16 amino acids. Losses at the gene ends were 4 bases for V and 2 bases for J; bases not matched to a gene: 9. Germline V lookup: CDR1 MGHDK, CDR2 SYGVNS. The CDR3 nucleotides read TGTGCCAGCAGTGGGGTGACAGGGACCCTCACAGATACGCAGTATTTT. Translated: CASSGVTGTLTDTQYF.

This rearrangement joins TRBV7-2 to TRBJ2-7; D unresolved. Germline V gene lookup returns CDR1 SGHTA and CDR2 FQGNSA. The CDR3 is 14 amino acids. The V end was cut by 5 bases, the J end by 0 bases, with 11 bases between. The DNA for the CDR3 is TGTGCCAGCAGCCGGAGCGATCGCTCCTACGAGCAGTACTTC. It is translated as CASSRSDRSYEQYF.

V and J are TRBV6-6 and TRBJ1-4; tentative D call: TRBD1 (6 bases). V lost 5 bases to trimming and J lost 6 bases, with 16 bases between them. In germline, CDR1 is MNHNY, CDR2 SVGAGI (reference sequence). The CDR3 runs 15 residues. The CDR3 nucleotides are TGTGCCAGCAGTAATTGGGGACAACCTGATGAAAAACTGTTTTTT. It translates to CASSNWGQPDEKLFF.

J is TRBJ2-3 and V is TRBV2; D is uncertain. CDR1 is SNHLY and CDR2 is FYNNEI in the germline V gene. Trimming left V 6 bases short and J 0 bases short, with 4 bases between. CDR3 length equals 12 residues. The CDR3 DNA reads as TGTGCCAGCAGGACTAGCACAGATACGCAGTATTTT. This encodes CASRTSTDTQYF.

This chain uses TRBV6-6 with TRBJ2-7; possible D gene TRBD1, 5 bases. This CDR3 contains 14 residues. The V end lost 0 bases, the J end lost 2 bases, and 8 bases lay between the germline ends. Germline loops: CDR1 MNHNY, CDR2 SVGAGI (reference sequence). The CDR3 nucleotides are TGTGCCAGCAGTTACTCTTCAGGGACCTACGAGCAGTACTTC. Its protein is CASSYSSGTYEQYF.

This rearrangement joins TRBV4-3 to TRBJ2-1, with TRBD2 as a possible D gene (5 bases). V gave up 0 bases and J gave up 10 bases, with 19 bases separating them. The CDR3 loop spans 16 amino acids. The germline CDR1 and CDR2 sequences are LGHNA and YSLEER. CDR3 loop: CASSQDTASNPDEQFF. CDR3 DNA sequence: TGCGCCAGCAGCCAAGATACAGCTAGCAACCCAGACGAGCAGTTCTTC.

The genes are TRBV29-1 and TRBJ2-1; a possible D gene is TRBD2 (5 bases). From germline, CDR1 is SQVTM and CDR2 ANQGSEA. CDR3 size: 13 residues. V was trimmed by 4 bases and J by 8 bases, leaving 15 bases between them. The DNA for the CDR3 is TGCAGCGTTGTGGGCTTTTCGGAGGATGAGCAGTTCTTC. It is translated as CSVVGFSEDEQFF.

The V gene is TRBV18, the J gene TRBJ2-3; TRBD2 aligns across 7 bases. Trimming at V came to 6 bases and at J to 6 bases, leaving 12 bases not matched to a gene. There are 15 residues in the CDR3. Germline V gives CDR1 KGHSH, CDR2 LQKENI. The CDR3 reads CASSGEGLPLDTQYF. The CDR3 DNA follows: TGTGCCAGCTCGGGGGAGGGACTTCCTCTGGATACGCAGTATTTT.

The chain couples TRBV5-5 to TRBJ1-2; weak D call: TRBD1 (5 bases). This CDR3 is 13 amino acids long. CDR1 and CDR2 from the germline V gene are SGHKS and YYEKEE (reference sequence). Trimming pared 4 bases from V and 2 bases from J, leaving 9 bases between. The chain's CDR3 is CASSPDTNYGYTF. CDR3 nucleotide sequence: TGTGCCAGCAGCCCGGACACAAACTATGGCTACACCTTC.

This chain uses TRBV25-1 with TRBJ1-3; 9 bases are shared with TRBD1. The germline gives CDR1 MGHDK, CDR2 SYGVNS. The CDR3 has 16 amino acids. Trimming removed 7 bases from V and 0 bases from J; junction bases left unmatched: 7. As DNA, the CDR3 is TGTGCCAGCAACCAACAGGGGGCCTCCTCTGGAAACACCATATATTTT. Amino acids: CASNQQGASSGNTIYF.

CDR3 sequence reads: CASSSGQGPYEQYF. The DNA of the CDR3 is TGTGCCAGCAGCTCGGGACAGGGACCCTACGAGCAGTACTTC. V is TRBV7-9 and J is TRBJ2-7, with 9 positions matching TRBD1. The CDR3 extends over 14 amino acids. J gave up 2 bases and V 4 bases, and 3 bases lay outside the gene matches. Germline CDR1 and CDR2: SEHNR and FQNEAQ (reference sequence). Together with reference TRBV7-9 and TRBJ2-7, the CDR3 gives the full variable domain: DTGVSQNPRHKITKRGQNVTFRCDPISEHNRLYWYRQTLGQGPEFLTYFQNEAQLEKSRLLSDRFSAERPKGSFSTLEIQRTEQGDSAMYLCASSSGQGPYEQYFGPGTRLTVT.

The chain carries TRBV10-3 and TRBJ1-1; 12 nucleotides match TRBD1. The V segment lost 8 bases and the J segment 0 bases; nucleotides outside the gene matches: 4. The CDR3 consists of 15 residues. Germline CDR1 ENHRY, CDR2 SYGVKD. CDR3 DNA: TGTGCCATCCGACGGGACAGGGGGCTGAACACTGAAGCTTTCTTT. It is translated as CAIRRDRGLNTEAFF.

The chain joins TRBV19 to TRBJ2-6, with D perhaps TRBD2 (5 bases). Germline CDR1 LNHDA, CDR2 SQIVND (reference sequence). The length of the CDR3 is 18 residues. V shed 7 bases and J shed 1 base, with 20 bases lying between them. The DNA for the CDR3 is TGTGCCAGTAAGTTCGAGGGTCTTAGCCCATCTGGGGCCAACGTCCTGACTTTC. Protein product: CASKFEGLSPSGANVLTF.

The chain joins TRBV5-1 to TRBJ2-1, with 10 bases that match TRBD2. Germline V gives CDR1 SGHRS, CDR2 YFSETQ. CDR3 size: 13 residues. V shed 5 bases and J 10 bases; nucleotides not matched to a gene: 6. CDR3 DNA: TGCGCCAGCAGGGTAGCGGGAGGAGCCGAGCAGTTCTTC. Residues: CASRVAGGAEQFF.

This rearrangement joins TRBV5-6 to TRBJ2-5; 8 bases match TRBD1. V was pared by 6 bases and J by 1 base, with 5 bases of the junction left unmatched. Looked up from germline, CDR1 is SGHDT and CDR2 is YYEEEE. The CDR3 is made up of 14 amino acids. This CDR3 reads CASTRGQGQETQYF. CDR3 nucleotides: TGTGCCAGCACCCGTGGACAGGGCCAAGAGACCCAGTACTTC.

The table lists this clone with a few counts. This sequence joins TRBV4-3 and TRBJ1-5; 8 nucleotides line up with TRBD1. Trimming took 1 base from V and 5 from J; bases not matched to a gene: 1. CDR1 and CDR2 (germline): LGHNA, YSLEER. The CDR3 sequence is 14 residues long. CDR3 region: CASSQGTGYQPQHF. CDR3 DNA sequence: TGCGCCAGCAGCCAAGGGACAGGGTATCAGCCCCAGCATTTT.

The sample holds one count of this clone. This chain uses TRBV19 with TRBJ2-1; 8 nucleotides agree with TRBD2. V trimming: 5 bases; J trimming: 6 bases; junction bases outside the gene matches: 6. CDR3 length: 14 residues. Germline V gene data show CDR1 as LNHDA and CDR2 as SQIVND (reference sequence). The CDR3 loop reads CASSLREVANEQFF. The CDR3 DNA reads as TGTGCCAGTAGTTTGCGGGAGGTGGCCAATGAGCAGTTCTTC.

This rearrangement joins TRBV30 to TRBJ2-1; D unclear. V lost 0 bases, J lost 8 bases, and 8 bases lay in between. This CDR3 is built from 12 residues. From germline, CDR1 is GTSNPN and CDR2 SVGIG (reference sequence). The CDR3 bases are TGTGCCTGGAGTGTACGACTGGATGAGCAGTTCTTC. Its translation is CAWSVRLDEQFF.

The chain couples TRBV27 to TRBJ1-1, with D tentatively TRBD1 (5 bases). The V and J ends lost 4 bases and 8 bases respectively, with 14 bases between them. Germline CDR1 reads MNHEY; CDR2 reads SMNVEV (reference sequence). The CDR3 extends over 13 amino acids. In DNA, the CDR3 is TGTGCCAGCAGTTCTCTTGGGGCAGCAGAAGCTTTCTTT. Protein sequence: CASSSLGAAEAFF.

The chain joins TRBV5-6 to TRBJ2-1; 13 bases match TRBD2. The germline CDR1 and CDR2 sequences are SGHDT and YYEEEE. CDR3 size: 16 residues. Trimming cost V 3 bases and J 1 base; bases outside gene matches: 1. The chain's CDR3 is CASSWGLAGSYNEQFF. The CDR3 DNA is TGTGCCAGCAGCTGGGGACTAGCGGGATCCTACAATGAGCAGTTCTTC.

The V gene is TRBV6-5, the J gene TRBJ1-1; unclear D gene. The V gene lost 2 bases and the J gene lost 6 bases, with 10 bases spanning the gap. This CDR3 has 13 amino acids. CDR1 is MNHEY, CDR2 SVGAGI, per germline. The CDR3 reads CASSYEGGAEAFF. The CDR3 nucleotides read TGTGCCAGCAGTTACGAGGGTGGGGCTGAAGCTTTCTTT.